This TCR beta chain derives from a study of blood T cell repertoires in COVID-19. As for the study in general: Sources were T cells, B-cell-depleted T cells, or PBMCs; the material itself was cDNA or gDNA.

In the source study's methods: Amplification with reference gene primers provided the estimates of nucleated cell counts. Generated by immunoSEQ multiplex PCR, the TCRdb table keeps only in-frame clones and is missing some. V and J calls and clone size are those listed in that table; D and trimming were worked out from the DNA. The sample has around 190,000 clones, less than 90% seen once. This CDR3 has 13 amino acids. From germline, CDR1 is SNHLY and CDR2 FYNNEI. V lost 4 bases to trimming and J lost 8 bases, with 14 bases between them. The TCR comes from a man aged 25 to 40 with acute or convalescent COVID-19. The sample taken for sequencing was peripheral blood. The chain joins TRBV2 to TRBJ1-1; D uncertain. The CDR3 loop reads CASSGHGIKEAFF. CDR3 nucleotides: TGTGCCAGCAGTGGTCATGGCATCAAGGAAGCTTTCTTT.